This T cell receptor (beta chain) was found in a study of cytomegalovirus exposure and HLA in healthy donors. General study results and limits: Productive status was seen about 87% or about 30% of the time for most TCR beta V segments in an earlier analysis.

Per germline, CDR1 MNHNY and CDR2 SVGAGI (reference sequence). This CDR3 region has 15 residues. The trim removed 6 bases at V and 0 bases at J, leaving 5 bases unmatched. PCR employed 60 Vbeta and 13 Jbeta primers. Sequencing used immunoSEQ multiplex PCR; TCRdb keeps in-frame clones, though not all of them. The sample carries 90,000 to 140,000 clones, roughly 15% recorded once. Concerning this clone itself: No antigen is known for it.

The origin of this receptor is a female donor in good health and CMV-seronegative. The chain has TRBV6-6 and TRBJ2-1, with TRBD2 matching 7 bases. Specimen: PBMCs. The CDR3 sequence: CASRASGDSYNEQFF. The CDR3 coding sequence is TGTGCCAGCAGGGCTAGCGGTGACTCCTACAATGAGCAGTTCTTC.